Listed below are T cell receptor beta chains from one sample, sequenced in a study of post-analysis software for immune sequencing data. TCRdb ran MiXCR on the PCR reads and lists one entry per CDR3 protein. The repertoire holds about 430,000 distinct CDR3 sequences, with less than 40% as singletons. Sequencing input: blood. These receptors came from a girl aged 2-10 years with multiple sclerosis. Each CDR3 is given with its conserved first and last residue. The D gene is left open where the match is weak. Clone sizes are given selectively: once, few, many, or a class where the clone is expanded.

j_call: TRBJ1-1; v_call: TRBV29-1; clone_size: NA; d_call: NA; cdr3_aa: CSVEKGRGTEAFF; cdr3_nt: TGCAGCGTTGAAAAGGGGAGAGGGACTGAAGCTTTCTTT
j_call: TRBJ1-2; v_call: TRBV20-1; clone_size: NA; d_call: NA; cdr3_aa: CSARTSHYGYTF; cdr3_nt: TGCAGTGCTAGGACGTCCCACTATGGCTACACCTTC
j_call: TRBJ2-7; v_call: TRBV27; clone_size: NA; d_call: NA; cdr3_aa: CASSMDGFYEQYF; cdr3_nt: TGTGCCAGCAGTATGGACGGGTTCTACGAGCAGTACTTC
j_call: TRBJ1-1; v_call: TRBV5-1; clone_size: NA; d_call: NA; cdr3_aa: CASSLGPDTEAFF; cdr3_nt: TGCGCCAGCAGCTTGGGGCCGGACACTGAAGCTTTCTTT
j_call: TRBJ1-2; v_call: TRBV7-2; clone_size: few; d_call: NA; cdr3_aa: CASSLGPLGQTNYGYTF; cdr3_nt: TGTGCCAGCAGCTTAGGGCCGTTGGGACAAACTAACTATGGCTACACCTTC
j_call: TRBJ1-2; v_call: TRBV11-2; clone_size: NA; d_call: NA; cdr3_aa: CASSSRTDPNYGYTF; cdr3_nt: TGTGCCAGCAGCTCCCGGACAGACCCTAACTATGGCTACACCTTC
j_call: TRBJ1-1; v_call: TRBV7-6; clone_size: NA; d_call: NA; cdr3_aa: CASSFLGDAAFF; cdr3_nt: TGTGCCAGCAGCTTCCTTGGGGATGCAGCTTTCTTT
j_call: TRBJ1-2; v_call: TRBV29-1; clone_size: few; d_call: NA; cdr3_aa: CSGIIGVRGWYGYTF; cdr3_nt: TGCAGCGGGATTATAGGAGTGAGGGGGTGGTATGGCTACACCTTC
j_call: TRBJ2-1; v_call: TRBV7-8; clone_size: NA; d_call: NA; cdr3_aa: CGSSLGVWNEQFF; cdr3_nt: TGTGGCAGCAGCTTAGGGGTCTGGAATGAGCAGTTCTTC
j_call: TRBJ1-2; v_call: TRBV9; clone_size: NA; d_call: NA; cdr3_aa: CASSAATTNYGYTF; cdr3_nt: TGTGCCAGCAGCGCCGCGACAACTAACTATGGCTACACCTTC
j_call: TRBJ1-4; v_call: TRBV30; clone_size: few; d_call: TRBD1; cdr3_aa: CAWTRQGNEKLFF; cdr3_nt: TGTGCCTGGACCCGACAGGGTAATGAAAAACTGTTTTTT
j_call: TRBJ1-2; v_call: TRBV7-2; clone_size: NA; d_call: NA; cdr3_aa: CASSLGYGYGYTF; cdr3_nt: TGTGCCAGCAGCTTAGGGTATGGGTATGGCTACACCTTC
j_call: TRBJ2-3; v_call: TRBV5-1; clone_size: NA; d_call: NA; cdr3_aa: CAGSIYRVGYEDTQYF; cdr3_nt: TGCGCCGGCAGCATCTACAGGGTGGGATACGAGGATACGCAGTATTTT
j_call: TRBJ2-1; v_call: TRBV12-3/TRBV12-4; clone_size: NA; d_call: NA; cdr3_aa: CASSFGRGASYNEQFF; cdr3_nt: TGTGCCAGCAGTTTCGGACGAGGTGCATCCTACAATGAGCAGTTCTTC
j_call: TRBJ2-1; v_call: TRBV5-1; clone_size: NA; d_call: NA; cdr3_aa: CTSSLGDGSYNEQFF; cdr3_nt: TGCACCAGCAGCCTAGGGGACGGTTCCTACAATGAGCAGTTCTTC
j_call: TRBJ2-7; v_call: TRBV19; clone_size: NA; d_call: TRBD2; cdr3_aa: CASSIALLADEQYF; cdr3_nt: TGTGCCAGTAGTATAGCCCTACTAGCGGACGAGCAGTACTTC
j_call: TRBJ2-3; v_call: TRBV6-1; clone_size: NA; d_call: TRBD2; cdr3_aa: CVSSRSRLAGLVLGTQYF; cdr3_nt: TGTGTCAGCAGTCGCTCTAGACTAGCGGGACTAGTTCTTGGTACGCAGTATTTT
j_call: TRBJ1-2; v_call: TRBV6-5; clone_size: NA; d_call: TRBD1; cdr3_aa: CASTTNRGYGYTF; cdr3_nt: TGTGCCAGCACGACAAACAGGGGCTATGGCTACACCTTC
j_call: TRBJ1-2; v_call: TRBV4-1; clone_size: NA; d_call: NA; cdr3_aa: CASSQESGRSPDYGYTF; cdr3_nt: TGCGCCAGCAGCCAAGAATCAGGGCGAAGTCCAGACTATGGCTACACCTTC
j_call: TRBJ2-7; v_call: TRBV4-2; clone_size: NA; d_call: NA; cdr3_aa: CASSPGSGDYEQYF; cdr3_nt: TGTGCCAGCAGTCCCGGGTCAGGGGACTACGAGCAGTACTTC
j_call: TRBJ1-1; v_call: TRBV29-1; clone_size: NA; d_call: NA; cdr3_aa: CSVEGTLEAFF; cdr3_nt: TGCAGCGTTGAAGGCACGCTTGAAGCTTTCTTT
j_call: TRBJ2-7; v_call: TRBV3-1; clone_size: NA; d_call: NA; cdr3_aa: CASSQDLNYEQYF; cdr3_nt: TGTGCCAGCAGCCAAGATTTGAACTACGAGCAGTACTTC
j_call: TRBJ2-5; v_call: TRBV13; clone_size: NA; d_call: NA; cdr3_aa: CASSTPQGKETQYF; cdr3_nt: TGTGCCAGCAGCACCCCACAGGGCAAAGAGACCCAGTACTTC